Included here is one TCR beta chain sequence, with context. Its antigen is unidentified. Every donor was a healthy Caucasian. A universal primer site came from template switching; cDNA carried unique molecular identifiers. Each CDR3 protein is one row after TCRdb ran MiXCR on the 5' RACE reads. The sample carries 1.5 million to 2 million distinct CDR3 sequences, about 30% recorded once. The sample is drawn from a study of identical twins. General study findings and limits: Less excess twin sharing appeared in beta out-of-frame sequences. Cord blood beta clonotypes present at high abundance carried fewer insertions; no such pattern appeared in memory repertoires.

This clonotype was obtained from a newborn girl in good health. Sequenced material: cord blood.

The CDR3 reads CASSPDRAGSPLHF. The DNA of the CDR3 is TGTGCCAGCAGCCCGGACAGGGCAGGTTCACCCCTCCACTTT. The chain has TRBV28 and TRBJ1-6; the match to TRBD1 covers 8 bases. Germline V lookup: CDR1 MDHEN, CDR2 SYDVKM. The CDR3 totals 14 residues. The V gene end was trimmed by 6 bases and the J gene end by 9 bases; junction bases not matched to a gene: 7. Full variable domain (missing parts from reference TRBV28 and TRBJ1-6): DVKVTQSSRYLVKRTGEKVFLECVQDMDHENMFWYRQDPGLGLRLIYFSYDVKMKEKGDIPEGYSVSREKKERFSLILESASTNQTSMYLCASSPDRAGSPLHFGNGTRLTVT.